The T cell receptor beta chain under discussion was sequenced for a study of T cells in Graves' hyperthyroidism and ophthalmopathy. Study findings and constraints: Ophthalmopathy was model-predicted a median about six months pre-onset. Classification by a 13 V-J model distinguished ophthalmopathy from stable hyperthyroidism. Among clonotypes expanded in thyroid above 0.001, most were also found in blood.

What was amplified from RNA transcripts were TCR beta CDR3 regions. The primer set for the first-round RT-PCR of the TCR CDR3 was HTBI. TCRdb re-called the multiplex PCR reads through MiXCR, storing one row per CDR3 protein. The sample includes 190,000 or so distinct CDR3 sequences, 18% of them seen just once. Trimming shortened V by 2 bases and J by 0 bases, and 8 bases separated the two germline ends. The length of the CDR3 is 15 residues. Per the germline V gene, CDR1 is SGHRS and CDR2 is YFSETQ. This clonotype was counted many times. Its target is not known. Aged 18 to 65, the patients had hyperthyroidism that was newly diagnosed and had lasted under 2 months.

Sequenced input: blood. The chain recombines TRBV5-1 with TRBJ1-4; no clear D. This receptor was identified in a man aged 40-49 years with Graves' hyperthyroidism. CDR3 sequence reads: CASSFRTATNEKLFF. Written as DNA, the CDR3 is TGCGCCAGCAGCTTCCGGACGGCAACTAATGAAAAACTGTTTTTT.